These 15 T cell receptor beta chains came from one sample sequenced in a study of T cell responses to AZD1222 COVID-19 vaccine (dated by TCRdb to the early 2020s). Library generation was performed with the immunoSEQ multiplex PCR assay. Not all clones reach the TCRdb copy of this immuneACCESS table, which keeps in-frame sequences only. Checked studies attribute under half of the gap to unresolved V genes and leave the rest unexplained. The sample data list 120,000 to 150,000 clones, and 90% of these were observed just once. The ten biggest clones cover approximately 1.8% of the sample. In light of the paper, this sample's time point label describes: about 28 days (+/-7) after the second vaccine dose. Here the sequenced sample was peripheral blood, taken 28 days after the second AZD1222 dose. Receptors were obtained from an adult who received the AZD1222 COVID-19 vaccine.

The chain has TRBV12-3 or TRBV12-4 and TRBJ1-5, with D uncertain. V was clipped by 8 bases and J by 0 bases, with 8 bases between them. This CDR3 is 13 amino acids long. The CDR3 nucleotides read TGTGCCAGCCAGAGGCGTAGCAATCAGCCCCAGCATTTT. The encoded protein is CASQRRSNQPQHF.

V usage is TRBV2 and J usage is TRBJ1-6, with D possibly being TRBD1 (5 bases). The length of the CDR3 is 18 residues. The germline V gene has CDR1 SNHLY and CDR2 FYNNEI. Trimming took off 1 base at V and 0 bases at J, with 13 bases between the two ends. The CDR3 loop reads CASSEETGRTSYNSPLHF. CDR3 in DNA: TGTGCCAGCAGTGAAGAGACGGGACGGACCTCCTATAATTCACCCCTCCACTTT.

V is TRBV6-6 and J is TRBJ2-5, with 8 bases aligning to TRBD2. There are 15 residues in the CDR3. Germline values: CDR1 MNHNY, CDR2 SVGAGI (reference sequence). The junction had 6 bases not matched to a gene; V was cut back by 2 bases and J by 4 bases. CDR3 in DNA: TGTGCCAGCAGTTACGACTTTCTAGCGGGAGAGACCCAGTACTTC. Translation gives CASSYDFLAGETQYF.

The CDR3 here is CASSRGMGDRLHF. Written as DNA, the CDR3 is TGTGCCAGCAGCCGCGGGATGGGGGACAGACTACATTTT. The J gene is TRBJ1-5, the V gene TRBV7-9; 7 positions match TRBD1. The CDR3 loop spans 13 amino acids. The trim removed 5 bases at V and 16 bases at J, leaving 14 bases unmatched. Germline CDR1 is SEHNR and CDR2 is FQNEAQ (reference sequence).

CDR3 DNA: TGTGCCAGCAGCCCGCGGGGCTATAATTCACCCCTCCACTTT. Its translation: CASSPRGYNSPLHF. The chain carries TRBV5-6 and TRBJ1-6, with D uncertain. CDR1 SGHDT and CDR2 YYEEEE come from the germline V gene. The CDR3 loop spans 14 amino acids. V was cut by 4 bases and J by 3 bases, with 8 bases left in between. Full variable domain (rest looked up from reference TRBV5-6 and TRBJ1-6): DAGVTQSPTHLIKTRGQQVTLRCSPKSGHDTVSWYQQALGQGPQFIFQYYEEEERQRGNFPDRFSGHQFPNYSSELNVNALLLGDSALYLCASSPRGYNSPLHFGNGTRLTVT.

This clone appeared once. The rearrangement joins TRBV18 to TRBJ2-1, with TRBD2 matching 8 bases. This CDR3 has 16 residues. V lost 3 bases, J lost 7 bases, and 11 bases stayed unmatched. The germline V gene encodes CDR1 KGHSH and CDR2 LQKENI. The CDR3 sequence: CASSPQAGVSINEQFF. The CDR3 region has the DNA TGTGCCAGCTCACCCCAAGCGGGGGTTTCGATTAATGAGCAGTTCTTC.

As for this clone: The sample carries other DNA sequences with the same CDR3. The V and J genes are TRBV6-6 and TRBJ1-3; D gene uncertain. This CDR3 comprises 12 residues. The germline V gene has CDR1 MNHNY and CDR2 SVGAGI (reference sequence). V was pared by 8 bases and J by 0 bases, with 5 bases between. This CDR3 reads CASESSGNTIYF. CDR3 bases: TGTGCCAGCGAGAGCTCTGGAAACACCATATATTTT.

CDR3 amino acids: CASSLSNGTVYNSPLHF. For the CDR3, the DNA is TGTGCCAGCAGTTTATCTAATGGGACAGTATATAATTCACCCCTCCACTTT. The chain joins TRBV28 to TRBJ1-6; TRBD1 matches 7 bases. Germline loops: CDR1 MDHEN, CDR2 SYDVKM. CDR3 length: 17 residues. The junction had 7 bases not matched to a gene; V was cut back by 1 base and J by 4 bases.

The V and J genes are TRBV18 and TRBJ1-5, with TRBD1 matching over 9 bases. There are 13 residues in the CDR3. Germline lookup yields CDR1 KGHSH and CDR2 LQKENI. V gave up 5 bases and J gave up 11 bases; unmatched junction bases: 7. CDR3 sequence (DNA): TGTGCCAGCTCAGCAGGGACAGGGCAGTCCCAGCATTTT. It codes for CASSAGTGQSQHF.

The rearrangement joins TRBV28 to TRBJ1-5; TRBD1 is a possible D gene (5 bases). The CDR3 loop spans 14 amino acids. The V gene's germline CDR1 is MDHEN and CDR2 SYDVKM. Trimming stripped 5 bases from V and 6 bases from J, with 14 bases between. CDR3 region: CASSGPRGLQPQHF. CDR3 coding DNA: TGTGCCAGCAGTGGGCCGAGGGGCCTTCAGCCCCAGCATTTT.

This chain joins TRBV28 and TRBJ1-5; weak D call: TRBD1 (5 bases). V dropped 4 bases and J dropped 4 bases, with 14 bases sitting between them. Germline-derived CDR1 and CDR2 are MDHEN and SYDVKM. The CDR3 loop spans 15 amino acids. The CDR3 coding sequence is TGTGCCAGCAGTTACGGGACGATGGGAAATCAGCCCCAGCATTTT. This translates into CASSYGTMGNQPQHF.

The genes are TRBV7-3 and TRBJ2-1; TRBD1 matches 7 bases. Germline assignment: CDR1 SGHTA and CDR2 FQGTGA. The CDR3 totals 14 residues. The trim removed 4 bases at V and 8 bases at J, leaving 8 bases unmatched. The CDR3 is CASSSTTGKDEQFF. CDR3 sequence (DNA): TGTGCCAGCAGCTCAACGACAGGGAAGGATGAGCAGTTCTTC.

The chain uses TRBV7-8 and TRBJ1-1; no definite D call. Trimming removed 1 base from V and 1 base from J, with 7 bases in between. CDR1 SGHVS and CDR2 FQNEAQ come from the germline V gene. This CDR3 has 14 residues. The CDR3 bases are TGTGCCAGCAGCTTAGTCTCAGGGAACACTGAAGCTTTCTTT. Its protein is CASSLVSGNTEAFF.

A few counts support this clone. This chain uses TRBV28 with TRBJ1-3; D is undetermined. Germline V gene lookup returns CDR1 MDHEN and CDR2 SYDVKM. Trimming left V 8 bases short and J 0 bases short, with 8 bases between. CDR3 length equals 13 residues. The CDR3 DNA follows: TGTGCCAGCCGGGTCGGCTCTGGAAACACCATATATTTT. Translation gives CASRVGSGNTIYF.

The chain combines TRBV23-1 with TRBJ1-2; D ambiguous. TRBV23-1 is sorted into the ORF group, with uncertain function. This CDR3 comprises 17 residues. Trimming removed 2 bases from V and 0 bases from J, with 16 bases in between. CDR3 bases: TGCGCCAGCAGTCAAGTCGACCAAACCTCAGCTAACTATGGCTACACCTTC. It yields the protein CASSQVDQTSANYGYTF.